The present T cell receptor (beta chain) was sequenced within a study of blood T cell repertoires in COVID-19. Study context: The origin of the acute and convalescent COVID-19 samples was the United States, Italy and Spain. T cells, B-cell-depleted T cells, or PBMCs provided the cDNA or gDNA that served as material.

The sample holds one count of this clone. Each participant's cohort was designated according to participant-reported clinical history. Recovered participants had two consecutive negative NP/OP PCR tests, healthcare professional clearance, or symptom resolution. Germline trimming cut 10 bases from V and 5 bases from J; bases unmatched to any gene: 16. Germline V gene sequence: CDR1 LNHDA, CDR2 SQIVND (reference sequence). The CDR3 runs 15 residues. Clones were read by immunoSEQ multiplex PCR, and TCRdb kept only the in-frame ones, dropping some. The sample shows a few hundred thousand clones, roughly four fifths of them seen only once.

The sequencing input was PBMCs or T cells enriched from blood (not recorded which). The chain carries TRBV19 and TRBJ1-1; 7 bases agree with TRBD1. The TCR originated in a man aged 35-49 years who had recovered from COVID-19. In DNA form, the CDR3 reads TGTGCCACCACCGGGACAGATTATATGTCAACTGAAGCTTTCTTT. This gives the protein CATTGTDYMSTEAFF.